This note documents a single T cell receptor beta chain sequence. No cognate antigen has been identified for it. Base qualities are not provided; no much larger clone lies one nucleotide away. The immunoSEQ Assay was used to sequence TCRbeta CDR3 regions. After extraction, genomic DNA underwent amplification by bias-controlled multiplex PCR, followed by high-throughput sequencing. On the study's bioinformatics: To quantify the absolute abundance of every unique TCRbeta CDR3 region, sequences were collapsed and filtered. Usable DNA was measured by amplifying reference genes present in all nucleated cells, and TCRbeta template counts were normalized to that usable DNA to estimate T cell fraction. Repertoire TCRs were annotated as SARS-CoV-2-specific when V gene, CDR3 amino acid sequence and J gene were exactly matched to a known reactive TCR set. The reference SARS-CoV-2 TCR set came from MIRA and was filtered for enrichment in COVID-19-positive ImmuneCODE repertoires, removing public or cross-reactive TCRs. Drawing on the MIRA antigens, annotated TCRs were analysed further at the level of specific ORF or position within ORF. Breadth was defined as annotated unique rearrangements over total unique productive rearrangements; depth was the summed frequency of those rearrangements. TCR breadth was compared between groups using two-sided Wilcoxon rank-sum tests. TCRdb limited this immuneACCESS table to in-frame rearrangements with V and J called. A share of clones is missing; checked studies link under half to unresolved V genes, and the rest is unexplained. The DNA was the basis for D and trimming; V, J and clone size are from that table. The sample profile shows about 440,000 clones; roughly 89% of them were found once. In total, the top ten clones hold 9.5% to 15% of the sample.

The sample's treatment or condition label is to be understood as: approximately 18 received Ad26.COV2.S at low or high dose, single or two shots; 5 received placebo; per-sample allocation not given. Repertoires of vaccine and placebo recipients were sequenced from samples taken on day 63 after the first injection. In Cohort 1b, 20 to 25 adults aged 18-55 years were enrolled at a single site in Boston, USA, between 29 July and 7 August 2020. Ad26.COV2.S was a replication-incompetent adenovirus type 26 vector that expressed a prefusion-stabilized SARS-CoV-2 spike protein derived from the original Wuhan strain. This specimen belongs to a study of Ad26.COV2.S vaccination and SARS-CoV-2 variants (dated by TCRdb to the early 2020s). The study in broad terms: Donors in the vaccine arm were drawn from COV1001, a phase I-IIa trial of Ad26.COV2.S in healthy adults that was multicentre, randomized, double-blind and placebo-controlled. Dosing of Ad26.COV2.S was intramuscular, at either 5x10^10 or 1x10^11 viral particles, delivered as one shot or as two shots spaced 56 days apart. TCRbeta repertoire sequencing served as the tool for gauging how specific and how broad the SARS-CoV-2-reactive T cell receptors were following Ad26.COV2.S vaccination. Throughout the experiments and outcome assessment, investigators stayed blinded to trial group allocation. Trial participants were randomized into five groups of five, in which low-dose or high-dose Ad26.COV2.S was given once or twice, or placebo was given on both occasions. A total of 32 samples were included in the TCR-sequenced set, comprising roughly 19 Ad26.COV2.S vaccine recipients, 5 placebo recipients and 8 SARS-CoV-2 convalescent individuals.

What the work shows at the level of the full study, not this receptor alone: The authors noted that total T cell responses may have been underestimated by the TCR breadth and depth analyses. The study was not powered to compare responses between vaccine doses or regimens. After vaccination, spike-specific CD8+ and CD4+ T cell responses were reported to show substantial breadth. Vaccine and placebo recipients had similar non-spike TCR breadth, a finding consistent with the vaccine containing only spike. Spike-specific TCR breadth was higher in Ad26.COV2.S recipients than in placebo recipients (P = 0.0014).

According to the germline V gene (reference sequence), CDR1 reads SEHNR and CDR2 reads FQNEAQ. From cysteine to phenylalanine, the CDR3 is 12 amino acids long. Of all the DNA, just the CDR3 is kept, 36 bases in frame from base 1. V is clipped by 0 bases and J by 13 bases, and the sequence between their germline boundaries is 10 bases long. This material consisted of peripheral blood, taken in a trial of Ad26.COV2.S vaccine versus placebo. The sequence was collected from a person between 18 and 59 years old who received the Ad26.COV2.S COVID-19 vaccine or a placebo. This sequence uses TRBV7-9 and TRBJ2-1, with no confident D gene call. The CDR3 protein: CASSLAAESQFF. The sequence in DNA is TGTGCCAGCAGCTTAGCGGCGGAGAGCCAGTTCTTC.